This entry lists 5 T cell receptor beta chains sequenced from one sample in a study of early T cells in non-severe SARS-CoV-2 infection. TCRdb re-called the 5' RACE reads through MiXCR, storing one row per CDR3 protein. The repertoire has some 64,000 distinct CDR3 sequences, approximately 9.2% of them found once; the top ten carry about an eighth. This specimen consisted of whole blood, obtained at baseline. These receptors were collected from an adult who was a healthcare worker with PCR-confirmed SARS-CoV-2 infection or an uninfected control (not recorded which).

CDR3 amino acids: CASLDGANTGELFF. CDR3 nucleotide sequence: TGTGCCAGTCTAGACGGGGCCAACACCGGGGAGCTGTTTTTT. The chain carries TRBV19 and TRBJ2-2, with D perhaps being TRBD1 or TRBD2 (5 bases each). CDR3 length equals 14 residues. Germline lookup yields CDR1 LNHDA and CDR2 SQIVND (reference sequence). The V end was cut by 8 bases, the J end by 2 bases, with 12 bases between.

A few counts support this clonotype. Here the CDR3 reads CASSQGPNTEAFF. In DNA, the CDR3 is TGTGCCAGCAGCCAGGGACCGAACACTGAAGCTTTCTTT. The chain recombines TRBV3-1 with TRBJ1-1; a possible D gene is TRBD1 (5 bases). This CDR3 has 13 residues. Deletions cut 3 bases from V and 1 base from J, with 6 bases between. The germline V gene has CDR1 LGHDT and CDR2 YNNKEL (reference sequence).

This clonotype has at least ten counts. The chain uses TRBV18 and TRBJ1-1; possible D gene TRBD1, 5 bases. The germline V gene encodes CDR1 KGHSH and CDR2 LQKENI. The CDR3 has 14 residues. Trimming stripped 1 base from V and 4 bases from J, with 10 bases between. CDR3: CASSPLGTSTEAFF. In DNA, the CDR3 is TGTGCCAGCTCACCACTCGGGACGTCCACTGAAGCTTTCTTT. Together with reference TRBV18 and TRBJ1-1, the CDR3 gives the full variable domain: NAGVMQNPRHLVRRRGQEARLRCSPMKGHSHVYWYRQLPEEGLKFMVYLQKENIIDESGMPKERFSAEFPKEGPSILRIQQVVRGDSAAYFCASSPLGTSTEAFFGQGTRLTVV.

This clonotype was picked up a small number of times. This sequence joins TRBV6-1 and TRBJ1-2, with a weak D call TRBD1 (6 bases). CDR1 MNHNS and CDR2 SASEGT come from the germline V gene. The CDR3 consists of 15 residues. Between the trimmed V and J ends, which lost 6 bases and 2 bases, there was a span of 16 bases. DNA of the CDR3: TGTGCCAGCAGGGTTCGACAGGTATCCAACTATGGCTACACCTTC. Translation gives CASRVRQVSNYGYTF.

This clonotype appeared a few times. The chain couples TRBV15 to TRBJ2-1; D remains unclear. Per the germline V gene, CDR1 is LNHNV and CDR2 is YYDKDF (reference sequence). V was pared by 1 base and J by 4 bases, with 8 bases between. The CDR3 is 14 residues long. CDR3 loop: CATSRGQGYNEQFF. The CDR3 coding sequence is TGTGCCACCAGCAGAGGACAAGGTTACAATGAGCAGTTCTTC.